This TCR beta chain was recorded in a study of blood T cell repertoires in COVID-19. About the study: Collection of acute and convalescent COVID-19 samples took place in the United States, Italy and Spain.

TCRdb's copy holds only in-frame clones and misses some; the assay was immunoSEQ multiplex PCR. This table holds over 100,000 clones, over 75% found once. The CDR3 has 13 residues. Per germline, CDR1 SGHVS and CDR2 FQNEAQ. V gave up 5 bases and J gave up 9 bases; unmatched junction bases: 7. The V call is TRBV7-8, the J call TRBJ1-1, with 9 nucleotides matching TRBD1. Sequencing was performed on peripheral blood. This TCR derives from a human donor in a cohort sampled during active COVID-19. The DNA of the CDR3 is TGTGCCAGCAGCCCGGACAGGGGACCGCAAGCTTTCTTT. As protein: CASSPDRGPQAFF.